This T cell receptor (beta chain) originates from a study of cytotoxic CD8 clonotypes in ibrutinib-treated CLL. Using immunoSEQ multiplex PCR, the repertoire was profiled, and TCRdb retains in-frame clones only, with some absent. Among roughly 40,000 clones, 65% to 70% were seen once, and the ten largest hold 6.5% to 8%. Trimming pared 0 bases from V and 6 bases from J, leaving 16 bases between. The germline V gene encodes CDR1 SGDLS and CDR2 YYNGEE. The CDR3 has 16 residues. Specimen: PBMCs, collected at disease progression, from a patient treated with ibrutinib. The chain uses TRBV9 and TRBJ2-1; D might be TRBD2 (7 bases). This receptor was obtained from a human donor with chronic lymphocytic leukemia. CDR3 coding DNA: TGTGCCAGCAGCGTAGGAGGGGGGAGGGCCGGCAATGAGCAGTTCTTC. Its protein is CASSVGGGRAGNEQFF.